These 26 T cell receptor beta chains originate from one sample sequenced in a study of blood T cell repertoires in COVID-19. Measured with immunoSEQ multiplex PCR; TCRdb has only the in-frame clones, and not every one. Of some 380,000 clones listed, nearly 90% are singletons. Sequenced input: peripheral blood. The receptors shown here come from a man aged 18 to 30 with active or convalescent COVID-19.

This chain links TRBV27 with TRBJ2-7; D is perhaps TRBD1 (7 bases). V lost 8 bases and J 6 bases, leaving 26 bases between the germline ends. CDR1 is MNHEY, CDR2 SMNVEV, per germline (reference sequence). The CDR3 runs 16 residues. For the CDR3, the DNA is TGTGCCAGCTGGGGTGGAGGGGACAGCCTTTTACGCGAGCAGTACTTC. Translated: CASWGGGDSLLREQYF.

In this sample, this clone turned up once. The chain links TRBV2 to TRBJ2-1, with 9 bases matching TRBD1. J was trimmed by 7 bases and V by 6 bases; bases with no gene match: 7. The CDR3 is made up of 14 amino acids. The germline gives CDR1 SNHLY, CDR2 FYNNEI. CDR3 sequence reads: CASSPGTGRNEQFF. The CDR3 region has the DNA TGTGCCAGCAGCCCCGGGACAGGGAGGAATGAGCAGTTCTTC.

This clone turned up a few times. This chain connects TRBV6-4 to TRBJ2-3, with a weak D call TRBD2 (5 bases). This CDR3 is built from 13 residues. Between the trimmed V and J ends, which lost 2 bases and 4 bases, there was a span of 7 bases. Germline V gene lookup returns CDR1 MRHNA and CDR2 SNTAGT. The CDR3 DNA follows: TGTGCCAGCAGTGACGAGAGGGCAGATACGCAGTATTTT. Its translation is CASSDERADTQYF.

The V and J genes are TRBV11-2 and TRBJ1-5; 8 nucleotides align to TRBD1. This CDR3 comprises 17 residues. The V gene end was trimmed by 4 bases and the J gene end by 9 bases; junction bases not matched to a gene: 17. Germline V lookup: CDR1 SGHAT, CDR2 FQNNGV. The CDR3 here is CASSSTSGQGLSRPQHF. CDR3 nucleotides: TGTGCCAGCAGCTCAACCTCCGGACAGGGCCTTTCACGGCCCCAGCATTTT.

This clone was detected once. This chain uses TRBV15 with TRBJ2-7, with D possibly matching TRBD1 (7 bases). This CDR3 contains 14 residues. V lost 3 bases and J 0 bases, leaving 9 bases between the germline ends. Germline assignment: CDR1 LNHNV and CDR2 YYDKDF (reference sequence). For the CDR3, the DNA is TGTGCCACCAGCAGGCGGGACAGCTCCTACGAGCAGTACTTC. Protein product: CATSRRDSSYEQYF.

This rearrangement joins TRBV11-2 to TRBJ1-1; D not resolved. CDR3 size: 13 residues. V was shortened by 5 bases and J by 2 bases, with 9 bases between the two germline ends. Per germline, CDR1 SGHAT and CDR2 FQNNGV. CDR3 in amino acids: CASSLKLNTEAFF. The CDR3 nucleotides are TGTGCCAGCAGCCTCAAGCTTAACACTGAAGCTTTCTTT.

The V and J genes are TRBV18 and TRBJ2-5; 7 nucleotides line up with TRBD2. V shed 8 bases and J 3 bases; nucleotides not matched to a gene: 12. CDR1 and CDR2 (germline): KGHSH, LQKENI. The CDR3 length is 15 residues. DNA of the CDR3: TGTGCCAGCCACTCGGGACTACGCGAAAAAGAGACCCAGTACTTC. Protein product: CASHSGLREKETQYF.

The genes are TRBV27 and TRBJ1-2; no reliable D call. This CDR3 region has 16 residues. The ends were cut back, 3 bases at V and 0 bases at J, with 14 bases in the middle. Germline V gene data show CDR1 as MNHEY and CDR2 as SMNVEV (reference sequence). The CDR3 DNA sequence: TGTGCCAGCAGTTTTTCGATACAGTCGTCTAACTATGGCTACACCTTC. It yields the protein CASSFSIQSSNYGYTF.

The chain has TRBV5-1 and TRBJ1-1; a weak D match, TRBD1 (5 bases). V lost 0 bases and J lost 10, with 19 bases in between. The CDR3 is 15 amino acids. CDR1 is SGHRS and CDR2 is YFSETQ in the germline V gene. DNA of the CDR3: TGCGCCAGCAGCTTGGGGTTACAGGCCAACGTAGGAGCTTTCTTT. Amino acid sequence: CASSLGLQANVGAFF.

CDR3: CATSGNRGANYGYTF. The CDR3 nucleotides are TGTGCCACCAGTGGAAACAGGGGGGCCAACTATGGCTACACCTTC. The genes are TRBV24-1 and TRBJ1-2; 8 nucleotides agree with TRBD1. Trimming at V came to 5 bases and at J to 2 bases, leaving 6 bases not matched to a gene. This CDR3 comprises 15 residues. Per germline, CDR1 KGHDR and CDR2 SFDVKD.

This clone has just one count. The chain combines TRBV7-9 with TRBJ1-4; a weak D match, TRBD1 (6 bases). V was shortened by 0 bases and J by 10 bases, with 12 bases between the two germline ends. The CDR3 spans 14 residues. Germline loops: CDR1 SEHNR, CDR2 FQNEAQ (reference sequence). The CDR3 DNA reads TGTGCCAGCAGCTTAGCGCAAGGCAGGGGAAAACTGTTTTTT. It translates to CASSLAQGRGKLFF.

This chain joins TRBV27 and TRBJ2-5; possibly TRBD2 for D (6 bases). Looked up from germline, CDR1 is MNHEY and CDR2 is SMNVEV (reference sequence). The CDR3 is 15 amino acids. Trimming cost V 3 bases and J 1 base, with 12 bases left between them. In DNA, the CDR3 is TGTGCCAGCAGTTTGCTGTCGGGGGTCCAAGAGACCCAGTACTTC. Its protein is CASSLLSGVQETQYF.

This rearrangement joins TRBV9 to TRBJ1-5; D might be TRBD1 (6 bases). Germline loops: CDR1 SGDLS, CDR2 YYNGEE. This CDR3 spans 16 amino acids. Trimming took 2 bases from V and 5 from J, leaving 17 bases between them. DNA for the CDR3: TGTGCCAGCAGCGTTTCGCGCAGGGGTTATGATCAGCCCCAGCATTTT. This translates into CASSVSRRGYDQPQHF.

As concerns this clone: Germline and junction disagree at one end, which may indicate a read error. The genes are TRBV28 and TRBJ1-6; possibly TRBD1 for D (6 bases). Looked up from germline, CDR1 is MDHEN and CDR2 is SYDVKM. The CDR3 covers 11 residues. The CDR3 coding sequence is TGTGCCAGCAGACAGGGAGTTCTGGCCTCGTTT. Its translation is CASRQGVLASF.

This clone was found a few times. This chain uses TRBV2 with TRBJ1-3, with a tentative D call TRBD1 (5 bases). The V end was cut by 7 bases, the J end by 3 bases, with 10 bases between. The CDR3 runs to 13 residues. The germline CDR1 and CDR2 sequences are SNHLY and FYNNEI. In DNA, the CDR3 is TGTGCCAGCAACCCAGGGCATGGAAACACCATATATTTT. It encodes CASNPGHGNTIYF.

In the case of this clone: At one boundary the junction diverges from the germline segment, which might be a read error. This CDR3 reads CASSPGQGEGHSGANVLTF. CDR3 nucleotides: TGTGCCAGCAGCCCGGGACAGGGTGAGGGCCATTCTGGGGCCAACGTGCTGACTTTC. The V and J genes are TRBV5-5 and TRBJ2-6; 9 nucleotides align to TRBD1. Germline V gene sequence: CDR1 SGHKS, CDR2 YYEKEE (reference sequence). The CDR3 consists of 19 residues.

The CDR3 here is CASSKEQARNEKLFF. Here the CDR3 DNA reads TGTGCCAGCAGCAAAGAACAGGCGCGTAATGAAAAACTGTTTTTT. The chain employs TRBV21-1 and TRBJ1-4; the table's D gene call, TRBD1, was not cross checked with the DNA. TRBV21-1 is deemed a pseudogene. CDR3 size: 15 residues.

The chain carries TRBV28 and TRBJ1-6; 9 bases map to TRBD1. This CDR3 spans 17 amino acids. With V trimmed by 7 bases and J by 0 bases, 7 bases remained unmatched. Germline V gene data show CDR1 as MDHEN and CDR2 as SYDVKM. CDR3 DNA: TGTGCCAGCACCCGGGACAGGGTTAGCTCCTATAATTCACCCCTCCACTTT. Amino acid sequence: CASTRDRVSSYNSPLHF. The variable domain in full, with the rest retrieved from reference TRBV28 and TRBJ1-6, is DVKVTQSSRYLVKRTGEKVFLECVQDMDHENMFWYRQDPGLGLRLIYFSYDVKMKEKGDIPEGYSVSREKKERFSLILESASTNQTSMYLCASTRDRVSSYNSPLHFGNGTRLTVT.

This chain uses TRBV19 with TRBJ1-1; no definite D call. The V gene's germline CDR1 is LNHDA and CDR2 SQIVND (reference sequence). Trimming shortened V by 3 bases and J by 0 bases, and 20 bases separated the two germline ends. CDR3 length: 18 amino acids. This chain's CDR3 is CASSIRARTGWVNTEAFF. The CDR3 nucleotides read TGTGCCAGTAGTATTCGGGCAAGGACGGGGTGGGTGAACACTGAAGCTTTCTTT.

The rearrangement uses TRBV18 and TRBJ2-7; 8 bases are shared with TRBD1. V gave up 6 bases and J gave up 5 bases; unmatched junction bases: 6. The CDR3 extends over 13 amino acids. The germline gives CDR1 KGHSH, CDR2 LQKENI. The CDR3 DNA reads TGTGCCAGCTCGGTGGGACAGGAGGACGAGCAGTACTTC. It is translated as CASSVGQEDEQYF.

This clone was observed a few times. This rearrangement joins TRBV4-1 to TRBJ2-1; perhaps TRBD2 as D (6 bases). Germline-derived CDR1 and CDR2 are MGHRA and YSYEKL. CDR3 length: 16 amino acids. Trimming took 4 bases from V and 9 from J, leaving 22 bases between them. Here the CDR3 reads CASSPTGPGAPGEQFF. DNA of the CDR3: TGCGCCAGCAGCCCGACCGGCCCGGGAGCCCCTGGTGAGCAGTTCTTC.

This chain uses TRBV3-1 (or the pseudogene TRBV3-2) with TRBJ2-3; 9 bases align to TRBD2. Germline CDR1 LGHDT, CDR2 YNNKEL (reference sequence). The CDR3 is 14 amino acids. V was pared by 5 bases and J by 7 bases, with 7 bases of the junction left unmatched. Here the CDR3 reads CASSFLSGSNTQYF. CDR3 nucleotides: TGTGCCAGCAGCTTCCTTAGCGGGAGTAATACGCAGTATTTT.

The chain has TRBV5-8 and TRBJ1-5; D is ambiguous. Trimming pared 4 bases from V and 6 bases from J, leaving 14 bases between. CDR1 is SGHTS, CDR2 YDEGEE, per germline. The CDR3 spans 14 residues. Here the CDR3 reads CASSPRAGRQPQHF. Written as DNA, the CDR3 is TGTGCCAGCAGCCCGAGGGCAGGTCGTCAGCCCCAGCATTTT.

J is TRBJ2-5 and V is TRBV7-2; the D is unclear. This CDR3 spans 17 amino acids. V lost 2 bases and J lost 2, with 18 bases in between. The V gene's germline CDR1 is SGHTA and CDR2 FQGNSA. CDR3 loop: CASSLLGKGALQETQYF. The CDR3 DNA sequence: TGTGCCAGCAGCTTATTGGGTAAAGGAGCTTTGCAAGAGACCCAGTACTTC.

The V call is TRBV11-2, the J call TRBJ2-1, with D possibly TRBD2 on 6 matching bases. Germline CDR1 and CDR2: SGHAT and FQNNGV. V was cut by 4 bases and J by 4 bases, with 14 bases left in between. The CDR3 is 15 amino acids. The CDR3 region has the DNA TGTGCCAGCAGCTCCCGGGAGAGACCTTACAATGAGCAGTTCTTC. It translates to CASSSRERPYNEQFF.

The chain couples TRBV6-4 to TRBJ2-3; 7 bases are a match to TRBD2. The germline V gene encodes CDR1 MRHNA and CDR2 SNTAGT. The V gene end was trimmed by 7 bases and the J gene end by 0 bases; junction bases not matched to a gene: 4. The length of the CDR3 is 14 residues. In nucleotides, the CDR3 is TGTGCCAGCAAGCTACTAGCGAGCACAGATACGCAGTATTTT. Its translation is CASKLLASTDTQYF.